This T cell receptor (beta chain) was sequenced in a study of T cell responses to AZD1222 COVID-19 vaccine (dated by TCRdb to about 2021). Background for the entire study: Because spike-specific TCR depth and breadth did not differ between the two schedules, AZD1222 recipients who got a second dose at roughly 4 weeks were pooled with those who got a second dose at roughly 12 weeks. A total of just over 230 trial participants underwent TCR sequencing, of whom some 210 received two doses of AZD1222 and some 26 received two doses of the MenACWY control vaccine. Trial participants were enrolled into age subgroups of 18-55, 56-69 and 70-plus years, which contained about 160, 30 and 59 TCR-sequenced participants, respectively. General findings and caveats noted by the study authors: No day 14 peak-response samples were available, so repertoires were characterized only after the peak T cell response. In the small 56-69-year group, the increase in depth fell short of significance, most likely because of low power. CD4 TCRs associated with the vaccine covered the entire spike protein, and the dominant responses were in regions 160-218 and 743-854. Most participants were white British and females outnumbered males, and the authors suggested that clonal diversity may have been underestimated. After two AZD1222 doses, both the breadth and the depth of spike-specific TCRs were significantly higher than at day 0 and than in MenACWY recipients. Conclusions about previously exposed vaccinees were limited because only a handful of AZD1222 recipients were SARS-CoV-2 seropositive at baseline. Reportedly, close to half of the unique spike-specific TCRs recognized epitopes lying outside the regions that are mutated in the B.1.351 and B.1.1.7 variants.

As concerns this clone: It has no known antigen specificity. Per-base quality was not reported, and no clone a single base away is much larger than it.

V trim: 0 bases; J trim: 14 bases; unmatched bases: 6. The CDR3 runs 12 amino acids, cysteine and phenylalanine included. CDR3 DNA is the only sequence kept; it has 36 bases, read in frame from the first base. The CDR1 and CDR2 encoded by the germline V gene are LGHNA and YNFKEQ. The time point label here, explained by the study, means: baseline before first vaccination. Vaccinee samples were obtained from the UK trials COV001 and COV002, which included a single-blind randomized controlled phase 2/3 trial of AZD1222 (ChAdOx1 nCoV-19) in healthy adults. For TCRbeta chain sequencing, PBMC samples from trial participants were taken at day 0 and at day 28 after the second dose. The CDR3 regions of human TCRbeta chains were subjected to immunosequencing. Under the source paper's analysis protocol: TCRs in the repertoires were matched against a reference library of SARS-CoV-2-specific TCRs that had been generated with the MIRA antigen-specificity platform. Breadth was defined as the fraction of unique TCRs that were SARS-CoV-2-associated, and depth was defined as the fraction of total T cells that were SARS-CoV-2-associated. Using the MIRA data, each spike-specific TCR was assigned both to the spike region to which the TCR was reactive and to a CD4 or CD8 class. Log10-transformed breadth and depth values were compared by one-way ANOVA with Sidak's multiple comparisons tests. TCRdb obtained this table from immuneACCESS and retained in-frame rearrangements with V and J assigned. These tables miss some clones; where compared with another copy, unresolved V genes account for less than half of the shortfall, and the remainder is unexplained. V, J and clone size derive from that table, while D and trimming were established from the DNA sequence. Across this sample there are around 150,000 clones, with approximately 88% seen only once. The ten most abundant clones make up 4.1% of the sample.

The sequenced sample was peripheral blood, obtained on day 0 of AZD1222 vaccination. This receptor was identified in an adult in good health. The chain is made from TRBV4-2 and TRBJ1-2, and TRBD1 matches 7 of the central bases. The nucleotide sequence reads TGTGCCAGCAGCCAAGATACCGCACAGGGGACCTTC. Its translation reads: CASSQDTAQGTF.